The source of this T cell receptor (beta chain) is a study of T cell changes during pregnancy in multiple sclerosis (dated by TCRdb to the late 2010s). As for the study more broadly: In women with multiple sclerosis, the researchers looked at how the T cell repertoire shifted as pregnancy progressed.

Library prep was done by the immunoSEQ multiplex PCR assay. Imported from immuneACCESS, the table was reduced by TCRdb to in-frame sequences with V and J called. These copies leave out some clones; in studies compared against another copy, an unresolved V gene accounts for under half, and the cause of the remainder is not known. In this sample the table shows more than 55,000 clones, roughly nine tenths of which occur a single time. Roughly 1.4% of the sample goes to the ten largest clones. On this clone: It lacks a known antigen. Base-call qualities are not available, and no considerably larger clone is one nucleotide away.

The CDR3 runs 15 amino acids, cysteine and phenylalanine included. The CDR3 DNA has 45 bases and is translated from base 1. Here V drops 1 base and J drops 4 bases, and the junction holds 7 bases not matched to any gene. According to the germline V gene (reference sequence), CDR1 reads LNHDA and CDR2 reads SQIVND. The source was peripheral blood, collected in the second trimester of pregnancy. In this chain, TRBV19 is recombined with TRBJ2-7, with 7 bases matching TRBD2. The clonotype comes from a female donor with multiple sclerosis, enrolled in a pregnancy study. This receptor carries the CDR3 CASSIARVGLYEQYF. The nucleotide sequence reads as follows: TGTGCCAGTAGTATAGCCAGGGTGGGACTATACGAGCAGTACTTC.